This T cell receptor (beta chain) was identified in a study of CD8 T cells in ankylosing spondylitis. A word on this clonotype: What it binds is unknown.

Quantitative 5'-RACE with molecular barcodes produced the TCR beta libraries. Each CDR3 protein is one row after TCRdb ran MiXCR on the 5' RACE reads. This sample has 250,000 or so distinct CDR3 sequences, with more than 20% found just once. Regarding the study as a whole: Typical of ankylosing spondylitis blood, it appeared, was a TCR beta motif of fewer than ten highly homologous variants. Disease-linked clones displayed a CD8+ phenotype and appeared relatively rarely in peripheral blood.

Material: blood, either unsorted or a sorted T cell fraction (not recorded which). The source of this sequence is a male donor with ankylosing spondylitis or in good health (not recorded which).

The CDR3 DNA reads as TGTGCCAGCAGCCCTAGCGGGGGTGGTCAGACCCAGTACTTC. It specifies CASSPSGGGQTQYF. The chain couples TRBV12-3 or TRBV12-4 to TRBJ2-5, with TRBD2 matching over 10 bases. There are 14 residues in the CDR3. The trim removed 6 bases at V and 6 bases at J, leaving 7 bases unmatched.